The clone carrying this T cell receptor (beta chain) was counted between two and nine times. The antigen is not known. The data derive from a study of vaccination and CD4 T cells after COVID-19. Study details: Six male and four female convalescents took part, two of them Hispanic. Study findings and constraints: Within convalescent individuals, 304 out of 307 vaccine-specific clones proved to be spike mono-reactive.

Treatment: roughly 11-day PBMC culture with coronavirus spike peptide pools or control peptides (ViraFEST assay). Negative selection yielded CD4+ T cells from day-10 cultures. The germline V and J ends were trimmed by 0 bases and 2 bases, with 6 bases remaining between them. This CDR3 is built from 13 residues. Germline assignment: CDR1 DFQATT and CDR2 SNEGSKA (reference sequence). The assay that was used to sequence DNA from cultured CD4+ T cells was the Oncomine TCR Beta short-read assay. One entry per CDR3 protein, called by TCRdb with MiXCR from the PCR reads. The table includes about 20,000 distinct CDR3 sequences, 46% detected once.

The source is a human donor who had recovered from COVID-19. J is TRBJ2-3 and V is TRBV20-1; D is uncertain. This specimen consisted of CD4+ T cells from blood, cultured in vitro, obtained after SARS-CoV-2 vaccination. The CDR3 loop is CSARDPLTDTQYF. CDR3 in DNA: TGCAGTGCTAGAGACCCCCTCACAGATACGCAGTATTTT.